Presented here are 28 T cell receptor beta chains from one specimen sequenced in a study of T cell repertoires in cytomegalovirus infection. Using its own MiXCR run on the reads, TCRdb lists one record per CDR3 protein. This sample has approximately 24,000 distinct CDR3 sequences, with 20% to 25% found just once. No antigen has been identified for these receptors. The source material was CD8+ T cells from cultured PBMCs, sampled from culture after CMV antigen stimulation. The receptors come from a human donor in good health (CMV status not recorded). Some clones in this sample may be carry-over from other donors' samples.

J is TRBJ1-2 and V is TRBV27; tentative D call: TRBD1 (5 bases). The V end lost 4 bases, the J end lost 4 bases, and 19 bases lay between the germline ends. The CDR3 contains 16 residues. Germline loops: CDR1 MNHEY, CDR2 SMNVEV (reference sequence). DNA for the CDR3: TGTGCCAGCAGTTCCTTGGCCTCGGGGCTTCTCTATGGCTACACCTTC. Amino acid sequence: CASSSLASGLLYGYTF.

This clonotype occurred many times. The rearrangement uses TRBV29-1 and TRBJ2-1; D perhaps matches TRBD2 (6 bases). Germline values: CDR1 SQVTM, CDR2 ANQGSEA. With 1 base removed from V and 4 bases from J, the gap between germline ends came to 23 bases. The CDR3 loop spans 18 amino acids. CDR3 DNA: TGCAGCGTTGAAGGCATGACGGAGGGTTTAGGGATTTACAATGAGCAGTTCTTC. Its protein is CSVEGMTEGLGIYNEQFF.

This clonotype was found a few times. The rearrangement joins TRBV28 to TRBJ2-7, with a weak D call TRBD1 (5 bases). V was clipped by 7 bases and J by 0 bases, with 10 bases between them. Germline-derived CDR1 and CDR2 are MDHEN and SYDVKM. The CDR3 extends over 13 amino acids. CDR3 region: CASTLGASYEQYF. The CDR3 DNA reads TGTGCCAGCACCCTAGGGGCCTCCTACGAGCAGTACTTC.

The genes are TRBV6-2 or TRBV6-3 and TRBJ1-1; D uncertain. Germline CDR1 MNHEY, CDR2 SVGEGT. The length of the CDR3 is 13 residues. V was pared by 2 bases and J by 11 bases, with 15 bases between. CDR3 bases: TGTGCCAGCAGTTACCAGGCTGGGATCGAGGCTTTCTTT. It translates to CASSYQAGIEAFF.

This clonotype was seen repeatedly, ten times or more. The genes are TRBV2 and TRBJ1-5; tentatively, D is TRBD1 (6 bases). This CDR3 region has 14 residues. The V end was cut by 7 bases, the J end by 4 bases, with 14 bases between. Germline CDR1 and CDR2: SNHLY and FYNNEI. CDR3 nucleotides: TGTGCCAGCACGGGGGCAGGCGGGAATCAGCCCCAGCATTTT. Residues: CASTGAGGNQPQHF.

This chain joins TRBV15 and TRBJ2-4; possibly TRBD1 for D (5 bases). The V gene lost 1 base and the J gene lost 5 bases, with 15 bases spanning the gap. The CDR3 contains 16 residues. Germline V gene data show CDR1 as LNHNV and CDR2 as YYDKDF (reference sequence). The CDR3 DNA sequence: TGTGCCACCAGCAGAGTCTTAGGGGCTCTGGAAAACATTCAGTACTTC. This encodes CATSRVLGALENIQYF.

This clonotype was picked up a small number of times. The chain joins TRBV10-3 to TRBJ1-5, with D hard to call. The V gene lost 3 bases and the J gene lost 2 bases, with 5 bases spanning the gap. The CDR3 has 13 amino acids. Per the germline V gene, CDR1 is ENHRY and CDR2 is SYGVKD. DNA for the CDR3: TGTGCCATCAGTGAAAGGGGCAATCAGCCCCAGCATTTT. This encodes CAISERGNQPQHF.

This clonotype has a single count. The chain carries TRBV9 and TRBJ2-5, with D possibly TRBD1 on 6 matching bases. Germline V gene sequence: CDR1 SGDLS, CDR2 YYNGEE. The CDR3 runs 16 residues. V gave up 0 bases and J gave up 4 bases, with 16 bases separating them. For the CDR3, the DNA is TGTGCCAGCAGCGTAGCGGTGGGGCAGGGGACAGAGACCCAGTACTTC. Translated, it gives CASSVAVGQGTETQYF.

In this sample, this clonotype turned up many times. V is TRBV7-9 and J is TRBJ2-5; 14 bases align to TRBD2. This CDR3 has 14 residues. Per the germline V gene, CDR1 is SEHNR and CDR2 is FQNEAQ (reference sequence). Trimming at V came to 5 bases and at J to 13 bases, leaving 9 bases not matched to a gene. DNA of the CDR3: TGTGCCAGCAGCCCCCCTGGACTAGCGGGAGGAAGGTACTTC. This codes for CASSPPGLAGGRYF.

This clonotype was counted a few times. The V call is TRBV28, the J call TRBJ2-6; D gene ambiguous. Deletions cut 2 bases from V and 4 bases from J, with 12 bases between. The CDR3 loop spans 16 amino acids. Germline V gene sequence: CDR1 MDHEN, CDR2 SYDVKM. The CDR3 loop reads CASSLEPPRGANVLTF. In nucleotides, the CDR3 is TGTGCCAGCAGTTTAGAACCCCCCAGGGGGGCCAACGTCCTGACTTTC.

CDR3 nucleotide sequence: TGTGCCAGCAGCTGGTTACCGGGACTAGCGAACACCGGGGAGCTGTTTTTT. It yields the protein CASSWLPGLANTGELFF. The chain joins TRBV11-2 to TRBJ2-2; the match to TRBD2 covers 8 bases. J gave up 0 bases and V 4 bases, and 7 bases lay outside the gene matches. The CDR3 loop spans 17 amino acids. In germline, CDR1 is SGHAT, CDR2 FQNNGV.

By share, this clonotype ranks as hyperexpanded (1% or more). The chain links TRBV28 to TRBJ2-3; D is perhaps TRBD1 (5 bases). There are 17 residues in the CDR3. Between the trimmed V and J ends, which lost 3 bases and 2 bases, there was a span of 18 bases. Germline lookup yields CDR1 MDHEN and CDR2 SYDVKM. CDR3 region: CASSLEWLGLTTDTQYF. CDR3 in DNA: TGTGCCAGCAGTTTGGAATGGTTGGGGCTAACCACAGATACGCAGTATTTT.

Remarks on this clonotype: The conserved phenylalanine or tryptophan is not found at the CDR3 terminus, so this likely reflects a read error. V usage is TRBV2 and J usage is TRBJ1-2; TRBD1 matches at 12 bases. Germline lookup yields CDR1 SNHLY and CDR2 FYNNEI. Trimming cost V 7 bases and J 8 bases; bases outside gene matches: 11. The CDR3 runs 15 residues. In nucleotides, the CDR3 is TGTGCCAGCACTTCCCCGGGACAGGGGGCTTGGGGCTACACCCTC. As protein: CASTSPGQGAWGYTL.

This clonotype was seen many times. The chain uses TRBV7-8 and TRBJ1-1; tentative D call: TRBD1 (5 bases). Trimming pared 4 bases from V and 6 bases from J, leaving 18 bases between. The CDR3 length is 15 residues. The germline gives CDR1 SGHVS, CDR2 FQNEAQ. CDR3 sequence (DNA): TGTGCCAGCAGCTCAGAGCCCGGGGGTTTCCCTGAAGCTTTCTTT. Residues: CASSSEPGGFPEAFF.

In this sample, this clonotype turned up once. V gene TRBV15 combines with J gene TRBJ1-3; possible D gene TRBD1, 5 bases. Trimming left V 0 bases short and J 0 bases short, with 9 bases between. Germline V gives CDR1 LNHNV, CDR2 YYDKDF (reference sequence). The CDR3 has 16 residues. CDR3 sequence (DNA): TGTGCCACCAGCAGAGATGGGGGAGACTCTGGAAACACCATATATTTT. Translation: CATSRDGGDSGNTIYF.

As concerns this clonotype: Lacking the conserved final phenylalanine or tryptophan, this CDR3 likely reflects a read error. V gene TRBV4-1 combines with J gene TRBJ2-7; no reliable D call. The CDR3 totals 15 residues. The ends were cut back, 0 bases at V and 6 bases at J, with 15 bases in the middle. Germline CDR1 reads MGHRA; CDR2 reads YSYEKL. The CDR3 sequence: CASSQDIALRREQYS. The CDR3 nucleotides are TGCGCCAGCAGCCAAGATATCGCTCTCAGGCGCGAGCAGTACTCC.

The chain employs TRBV4-1 and TRBJ2-1; no firm D call. The CDR3 runs to 14 residues. Trimming stripped 1 base from V and 8 bases from J, with 12 bases between. Germline loops: CDR1 MGHRA, CDR2 YSYEKL. The CDR3 coding sequence is TGCGCCAGCAGCCAAGCTTGGTCGACCTATGAGCAGTTCTTC. Its protein is CASSQAWSTYEQFF.

This chain joins TRBV7-9 and TRBJ2-3; TRBD2 aligns across 12 bases. CDR1 and CDR2 (germline): SEHNR, FQNEAQ (reference sequence). The CDR3 loop spans 19 amino acids. Trimming took 2 bases from V and 2 from J; bases not matched to a gene: 11. The CDR3 nucleotides are TGTGCCAGCAGCTTATGGTCTAGCGGGGGGGATATGAACACAGATACGCAGTATTTT. The encoded protein is CASSLWSSGGDMNTDTQYF.

The sample holds many counts of this clonotype. CDR3 residues: CASSAGLGSPLHF. CDR3 nucleotide sequence: TGTGCCAGCAGTGCAGGGTTAGGATCACCCCTCCACTTT. J is TRBJ1-6 and V is TRBV5-5, with D possibly being TRBD1 (5 bases). Germline CDR1 and CDR2: SGHKS and YYEKEE (reference sequence). The V gene lost 5 bases and the J gene lost 10 bases, with 13 bases spanning the gap. The CDR3 covers 13 residues. Supplemented by reference TRBV5-5 and TRBJ1-6, the full variable domain reads DAGVTQSPTHLIKTRGQQVTLRCSPISGHKSVSWYQQVLGQGPQFIFQYYEKEERGRGNFPDRFSARQFPNYSSELNVNALLLGDSALYLCASSAGLGSPLHFGNGTRLTVT.

The chain has TRBV6-2 or TRBV6-3 and TRBJ1-1; a possible D gene is TRBD1 (5 bases). V lost 5 bases, J lost 5 bases, and 21 bases lay in between. The germline V gene encodes CDR1 MNHEY and CDR2 SVGEGT. There are 16 residues in the CDR3. This CDR3 reads CASSRSGLPPGTEAFF. For the CDR3, the DNA is TGTGCCAGCAGTCGGTCGGGACTACCGCCTGGAACTGAAGCTTTCTTT.

The rearrangement uses TRBV5-6 and TRBJ2-2; no clear D gene. From germline, CDR1 is SGHDT and CDR2 YYEEEE. V was cut by 4 bases and J by 7 bases, with 11 bases left in between. The CDR3 length is 13 residues. This CDR3 is CASSPGHIGELFF. In DNA form, the CDR3 reads TGTGCCAGCAGCCCGGGTCATATCGGGGAGCTGTTTTTT.

J is TRBJ2-7 and V is TRBV29-1; no firm D call. CDR3 size: 13 residues. Between the trimmed V and J ends, which lost 4 bases and 0 bases, there was a span of 10 bases. Germline V gene sequence: CDR1 SQVTM, CDR2 ANQGSEA. The CDR3 loop is CSVVSSSSYEQYF. CDR3 nucleotides: TGCAGCGTTGTCAGTAGCAGCTCCTACGAGCAGTACTTC.

Many counts were recorded for this clonotype. V gene TRBV12-3 or TRBV12-4 combines with J gene TRBJ1-2; no reliable D call. CDR3 length: 18 residues. The V and J ends lost 3 bases and 4 bases respectively, with 24 bases between them. The DNA of the CDR3 is TGTGCCAGCAGTTTTTCGGGGTTTGAGAGCGTCCTAGGCTATGGCTACACCTTC. Its translation is CASSFSGFESVLGYGYTF.

This sequence joins TRBV12-3 or TRBV12-4 and TRBJ2-5, with a tentative D call TRBD2 (6 bases). V was trimmed by 1 base and J by 2 bases, leaving 11 bases between them. The CDR3 has 15 residues. CDR3 DNA: TGTGCCAGCAGTTTAGTGCCGGGAGTGCAAGAGACCCAGTACTTC. It is translated as CASSLVPGVQETQYF.

This chain connects TRBV27 to TRBJ1-1; D may be TRBD1 (6 bases). The CDR3 spans 13 residues. Germline CDR1 MNHEY, CDR2 SMNVEV (reference sequence). V lost 4 bases and J 6 bases, leaving 12 bases between the germline ends. CDR3 in amino acids: CASSYGGPSEAFF. The CDR3 DNA reads as TGTGCCAGCAGTTACGGGGGCCCATCTGAAGCTTTCTTT.

This clonotype has a count of ten or more. The V and J genes are TRBV7-9 and TRBJ2-7; a weak D match, TRBD2 (5 bases). The CDR3 is made up of 12 amino acids. Trimming took off 5 bases at V and 3 bases at J, with 8 bases between the two ends. Germline CDR1 and CDR2: SEHNR and FQNEAQ (reference sequence). The CDR3 is CASSAGSYEQYF. In nucleotides, the CDR3 is TGTGCCAGCAGCGCTGGGAGCTACGAGCAGTACTTC.

This clonotype has a handful of counts. The chain couples TRBV6-1 to TRBJ1-2, with D uncertain. Germline V gives CDR1 MNHNS, CDR2 SASEGT. The CDR3 is 14 amino acids. V lost 2 bases to trimming and J lost 2 bases, with 9 bases between them. CDR3 nucleotides: TGTGCCAGCAGTGAAAGGGTGAGAAACTATGGCTACACCTTC. As protein: CASSERVRNYGYTF.

This clonotype was found a few times. CDR3 sequence reads: CSAITPRGDYGYTF. DNA for the CDR3: TGCAGCGCCATAACCCCCAGGGGGGACTATGGCTACACCTTC. The chain carries TRBV29-1 and TRBJ1-2; 7 nucleotides line up with TRBD1. V shed 7 bases, J shed 3 bases, and the junction held 11 bases outside the gene matches. The germline V gene has CDR1 SQVTM and CDR2 ANQGSEA. The CDR3 runs to 14 residues.